The 18 T cell receptor beta chains in this list originate from one sample, sequenced in a study of graft-versus-host responses after intestinal transplantation. Here immunoSEQ multiplex PCR was the method, and the copy in TCRdb shows in-frame clones only, minus some. The sample includes roughly 8,100 clones, more than 30% seen only once; the top ten take approximately 5.2%. The sample here was alloreactive CD4+ T cells from a mixed lymphocyte reaction culture, taken before intestinal transplant. Described subset: CFSE-low proliferating T cells sorted from roughly six-day pre-transplant mixed lymphocyte reaction (GvH or HvG direction). The receptor set was obtained from a human patient who received an intestinal transplant.

The chain combines TRBV2 with TRBJ2-3; 13 bases agree with TRBD2. This CDR3 contains 18 residues. Per germline, CDR1 SNHLY and CDR2 FYNNEI. Trimming cost V 9 bases and J 0 bases; bases outside gene matches: 12. CDR3 DNA: TGTGCCAGTCATCGGACTAGCGGGAGCCACGGTAGCACAGATACGCAGTATTTT. Its protein is CASHRTSGSHGSTDTQYF. Using reference TRBV2 and TRBJ2-3 for the parts outside the CDR3, the full variable domain is EPEVTQTPSHQVTQMGQEVILRCVPISNHLYFYWYRQILGQKVEFLVSFYNNEISEKSEIFDDQFSVERPDGSNFTLKIRSTKLEDSAMYFCASHRTSGSHGSTDTQYFGPGTRLTVL.

The chain couples TRBV28 to TRBJ2-1; 11 bases agree with TRBD2. J was trimmed by 8 bases and V by 10 bases; bases with no gene match: 7. The CDR3 runs to 13 residues. CDR1 MDHEN and CDR2 SYDVKM come from the germline V gene. The CDR3 protein is CATLTSGGYEQFF. In DNA, the CDR3 is TGTGCCACCCTTACTAGCGGGGGATATGAGCAGTTCTTC.

V is TRBV7-6 and J is TRBJ2-5, with 10 positions matching TRBD2. This CDR3 region has 19 residues. The V segment lost 1 base and the J segment 4 bases; nucleotides outside the gene matches: 15. The V gene's germline CDR1 is SGHVS and CDR2 FNYEAQ. Here the CDR3 reads CASSLGLAGMSGQVETQYF. In DNA form, the CDR3 reads TGTGCCAGCAGCTTAGGACTAGCGGGTATGAGCGGCCAAGTAGAGACCCAGTACTTC.

By sample fraction, this clone is medium-sized. The V call is TRBV9, the J call TRBJ2-1, with 9 bases aligning to TRBD2. This CDR3 is built from 15 residues. Germline lookup yields CDR1 SGDLS and CDR2 YYNGEE. After removal of 1 base from V and 8 bases from J, the junction contained 7 bases not matched to a gene. In nucleotides, the CDR3 is TGTGCCAGCAGCGTAAGGGCGGGAGGGAATTATGAGCAGTTCTTC. Amino acids: CASSVRAGGNYEQFF. The full variable domain, rest sourced from reference TRBV9 and TRBJ2-1, is DSGVTQTPKHLITATGQRVTLRCSPRSGDLSVYWYQQSLDQGLQFLIQYYNGEERAKGNILERFSAQQFPDLHSELNLSSLELGDSALYFCASSVRAGGNYEQFFGPGTRLTVL.

The V call is TRBV6-5, the J call TRBJ1-1; no clear D. The CDR3 spans 12 residues. The V gene lost 4 bases and the J gene lost 7 bases, with 10 bases spanning the gap. Germline loops: CDR1 MNHEY, CDR2 SVGAGI. Here the CDR3 DNA reads TGTGCCAGCAGTTTCCAAAACGGTGAAGCTTTCTTT. This translates into CASSFQNGEAFF.

By proportion, this clone is medium-sized. V and J are TRBV5-1 and TRBJ1-1; D possibly corresponds to TRBD1 (5 bases). CDR1 SGHRS and CDR2 YFSETQ come from the germline V gene. V lost 4 bases and J 0 bases, leaving 13 bases between the germline ends. This CDR3 is built from 15 residues. In nucleotides, the CDR3 is TGCGCCAGCAGCCGGGCAGGGCTCGTGAACACTGAAGCTTTCTTT. As protein: CASSRAGLVNTEAFF.

By its share, this clone is medium-sized (0.01 to 0.1%). The chain uses TRBV10-2 and TRBJ2-3; the match to TRBD2 covers 10 bases. CDR1 is WSHSY and CDR2 is SAAADI in the germline V gene. The V segment lost 5 bases and the J segment 0 bases; nucleotides outside the gene matches: 2. The CDR3 sequence is 15 residues long. The CDR3 reads CASSLAGDSTDTQYF. The CDR3 region has the DNA TGCGCCAGCAGTCTAGCGGGAGATAGCACAGATACGCAGTATTTT.

V usage is TRBV28 and J usage is TRBJ1-1, with 7 bases fitting TRBD1. J was trimmed by 0 bases and V by 5 bases; bases with no gene match: 6. Germline values: CDR1 MDHEN, CDR2 SYDVKM. This CDR3 is 15 amino acids long. CDR3 region: CASSLRGQVNTEAFF. CDR3 in DNA: TGTGCCAGCAGTCTCCGTGGACAGGTGAACACTGAAGCTTTCTTT.

The V call is TRBV7-2, the J call TRBJ2-3; 8 positions agree with TRBD2. This CDR3 is built from 15 residues. CDR1 and CDR2 from the germline V gene are SGHTA and FQGNSA. The junction had 11 bases not matched to a gene; V was cut back by 5 bases and J by 7 bases. The chain's CDR3 is CASSPGGARVNTQYF. The DNA for the CDR3 is TGTGCCAGCAGCCCCGGGGGGGCCCGGGTGAATACGCAGTATTTT.

The chain joins TRBV5-4 to TRBJ1-2; TRBD1 agrees at 9 bases. This CDR3 comprises 14 residues. The germline CDR1 and CDR2 sequences are SGHNT and YYREEE (reference sequence). Losses at the gene ends were 6 bases for V and 4 bases for J; bases not matched to a gene: 7. CDR3: CASTATGGGYGYTF. In DNA, the CDR3 is TGTGCCAGCACCGCGACAGGGGGAGGCTATGGCTACACCTTC.

The CDR3 spells CASSEQTVANYGYTF. CDR3 nucleotides: TGTGCCAGCAGTGAACAAACAGTAGCTAACTATGGCTACACCTTC. The gene calls are TRBV6-1 and TRBJ1-2; D is unresolved. Trimming stripped 2 bases from V and 0 bases from J, with 10 bases between. Germline V CDR1 and CDR2: MNHNS, SASEGT. The CDR3 consists of 15 residues.

The sample holds a few counts of this clone. Compared with germline, one end of the junction differs, possibly owing to a read error. The chain uses TRBV7-7 and TRBJ2-5; 7 nucleotides line up with TRBD2. CDR3 size: 16 residues. Per germline, CDR1 SSHAT and CDR2 FNYEAQ (reference sequence). The CDR3 sequence: CASSLGRGVIQETQYF. DNA of the CDR3: TGTGCTAGCAGCTTGGGACGGGGGGTTATCCAAGAGACCCAGTACTTC.

This clone was counted a few times. This chain joins TRBV18 and TRBJ1-3, with no clear D. The germline CDR1 and CDR2 sequences are KGHSH and LQKENI. Trimming cost V 2 bases and J 0 bases, with 8 bases left between them. This CDR3 has 15 residues. CDR3 coding DNA: TGTGCCAGCTCACCAATCCCAAACTCTGGAAACACCATATATTTT. Encoded protein: CASSPIPNSGNTIYF.

V is TRBV5-1 and J is TRBJ2-2, with 16 bases aligning to TRBD2. V dropped 4 bases and J dropped 4; count of bases not matched to a gene: 10. The CDR3 has 19 residues. The germline CDR1 and CDR2 sequences are SGHRS and YFSETQ. This CDR3 reads CASSASGTSGRARTGELFF. The CDR3 DNA reads TGCGCCAGCAGCGCCTCCGGGACTAGCGGGAGGGCACGCACCGGGGAGCTGTTTTTT.

This clone was found a few times. The chain uses TRBV5-1 and TRBJ2-3, with 14 bases aligning to TRBD2. Unmatched junction bases numbered 13, after V lost 4 bases and J lost 0 bases. CDR1 is SGHRS, CDR2 YFSETQ, per germline. The CDR3 runs 20 residues. The CDR3 here is CASSLLGLAGVLTSTDTQYF. In DNA, the CDR3 is TGCGCCAGCAGCCTGCTGGGACTAGCGGGGGTCCTAACTAGCACAGATACGCAGTATTTT.

The rearrangement joins TRBV25-1 to TRBJ1-4; TRBD1 aligns across 9 bases. Germline trimming cut 3 bases from V and 4 bases from J; bases unmatched to any gene: 3. This CDR3 comprises 15 residues. CDR1 is MGHDK, CDR2 SYGVNS, per germline. CDR3 loop: CASSDRTGVNEKLFF. For the CDR3, the DNA is TGTGCCAGCAGTGATAGGACAGGGGTTAATGAAAAACTGTTTTTT.

Sample share makes this clone medium-sized (0.01 to 0.1%). The chain links TRBV7-2 to TRBJ1-5, with a possible D match to TRBD1 (5 bases). The CDR3 totals 14 residues. CDR1 and CDR2 from the germline V gene are SGHTA and FQGNSA. Deletions cut 5 bases from V and 6 bases from J, with 14 bases between. The CDR3 here is CASSPDGGAQPQHF. DNA of the CDR3: TGTGCCAGCAGCCCCGACGGGGGAGCTCAGCCCCAGCATTTT.

Only one count was recorded for this clone. The gene calls are TRBV11-2 and TRBJ1-2, with a tentative D call TRBD1 (6 bases). Trimming left V 2 bases short and J 1 base short, with 11 bases between. The CDR3 length is 15 residues. Looked up from germline, CDR1 is SGHAT and CDR2 is FQNNGV. CDR3 nucleotides: TGTGCCAGCAGCTTATCTACAGGGAGTAACTATGGCTACACCTTC. Translated: CASSLSTGSNYGYTF.